The TCR beta chain described here comes from a study of T cell responses to AZD1222 COVID-19 vaccine. Regarding the study as a whole: The peak T cell response came first, and repertoires were sampled only after it.

Turning to this clone: Its specificity is unknown. This sample includes further DNA sequences coding for the same CDR3.

The V and J ends lost 0 bases and 5 bases respectively, with 4 bases between them. There are 12 residues in the CDR3. Germline CDR1 and CDR2: ENHRY and SYGVKD. Generated by immunoSEQ multiplex PCR, the TCRdb table keeps only in-frame clones and is missing some. The sample lists about 120,000 clones; over 75% were seen once. The sequence was collected from an adult in good health. The specimen was peripheral blood, collected on day 0 of AZD1222 vaccination. The chain joins TRBV10-3 to TRBJ1-2, with D hard to call. CDR3 DNA sequence: TGTGCCATCAGTGAGTCAGGGTATGGCTACACCTTC. Encoded protein: CAISESGYGYTF.